These T cell receptor beta chains were read from a single sample in a study of early T cells in non-severe SARS-CoV-2 infection. TCRdb ran MiXCR on the 5' RACE reads and lists one entry per CDR3 protein. Of tens of thousands of distinct CDR3 sequences listed, around 17% are singletons. The material sequenced was whole blood, taken at baseline. The receptors here all came from an adult who was a healthcare worker with PCR-confirmed SARS-CoV-2 infection or an uninfected control (not recorded which). CDR3s include the opening cysteine and the closing phenylalanine or tryptophan. Fields, in order: J gene, clone size, V gene, D gene, CDR3 DNA, CDR3 protein. D genes are given only for firm matches. Size is omitted from some rows. Given values are once, few, many or a class for expanded clones.

TRBJ1-5 | . | TRBV20-1 | . | TGCAGTGCTAGAGGCTCGAATCAGCCCCAGCATTTT | CSARGSNQPQHF
TRBJ2-1 | . | TRBV7-9 | . | TGTGCCAGCAGCTCTCGCCCCAATGAGCAGTTCTTC | CASSSRPNEQFF
TRBJ2-1 | few | TRBV11-2 | TRBD2 | TGTGCCAGCAGCAGCCTAGCGGGTTATATAATCGAGCAGTTCTTC | CASSSLAGYIIEQFF
TRBJ2-7 | . | TRBV10-3 | . | TGTGCCATCGGGGGCGGGACCTACGAGCAGTACTTC | CAIGGGTYEQYF
TRBJ1-4 | few | TRBV27 | TRBD1 | TGTGCCAGCAGTCCCGGGACAGGGTTGTATGAAAAACTGTTTTTT | CASSPGTGLYEKLFF
TRBJ1-2 | once | TRBV10-2 | . | TGCGCCACCGCCGACGGGAACTATGGCTACACCTTC | CATADGNYGYTF
TRBJ1-4 | many | TRBV28 | . | TGTGCCAGCACCAGGGCTGAAAAACTGTTTTTT | CASTRAEKLFF
TRBJ2-1 | . | TRBV5-6 | TRBD2 | TGTGCCAGCAGCTTGGAAGGTGCGGGAGGGGACTATGAGCAGTTCTTC | CASSLEGAGGDYEQFF
TRBJ2-4 | few | TRBV28 | . | TGTGCCAGCAGCTACCTAGGGCGAATGGGTGGATACATTCAGTACTTC | CASSYLGRMGGYIQYF
TRBJ2-7 | few | TRBV30 | . | TGTGCCTGGACCGGGGGATACGAGCAGTACTTC | CAWTGGYEQYF
TRBJ1-2 | . | TRBV7-3 | . | TGTGCCAGCAGCTTAACAGTCTTCCCACCTTATGGCTACACCTTC | CASSLTVFPPYGYTF
TRBJ2-1 | many | TRBV13 | . | TGTGCCAGCAGCTTAGCAGGGAACAATGAGCAGTTCTTC | CASSLAGNNEQFF
TRBJ2-7 | . | TRBV20-1 | . | TGCAGTGCTTTACACCGTTCGCAATACTTC | CSALHRSQYF
TRBJ2-7 | few | TRBV2 | . | TGTGCCACAAGCCGGGACGTCGCCTACGAGCAGTACTTC | CATSRDVAYEQYF
TRBJ2-4 | . | TRBV2 | . | TGTGCCAGCAGTAACTGGGGAAACATTCAGTACTTC | CASSNWGNIQYF
TRBJ1-2 | . | TRBV7-2 | TRBD1 | TGTGCCAGCAGCCCACAGACAGGGGGCTATGGCTACACCTTC | CASSPQTGGYGYTF